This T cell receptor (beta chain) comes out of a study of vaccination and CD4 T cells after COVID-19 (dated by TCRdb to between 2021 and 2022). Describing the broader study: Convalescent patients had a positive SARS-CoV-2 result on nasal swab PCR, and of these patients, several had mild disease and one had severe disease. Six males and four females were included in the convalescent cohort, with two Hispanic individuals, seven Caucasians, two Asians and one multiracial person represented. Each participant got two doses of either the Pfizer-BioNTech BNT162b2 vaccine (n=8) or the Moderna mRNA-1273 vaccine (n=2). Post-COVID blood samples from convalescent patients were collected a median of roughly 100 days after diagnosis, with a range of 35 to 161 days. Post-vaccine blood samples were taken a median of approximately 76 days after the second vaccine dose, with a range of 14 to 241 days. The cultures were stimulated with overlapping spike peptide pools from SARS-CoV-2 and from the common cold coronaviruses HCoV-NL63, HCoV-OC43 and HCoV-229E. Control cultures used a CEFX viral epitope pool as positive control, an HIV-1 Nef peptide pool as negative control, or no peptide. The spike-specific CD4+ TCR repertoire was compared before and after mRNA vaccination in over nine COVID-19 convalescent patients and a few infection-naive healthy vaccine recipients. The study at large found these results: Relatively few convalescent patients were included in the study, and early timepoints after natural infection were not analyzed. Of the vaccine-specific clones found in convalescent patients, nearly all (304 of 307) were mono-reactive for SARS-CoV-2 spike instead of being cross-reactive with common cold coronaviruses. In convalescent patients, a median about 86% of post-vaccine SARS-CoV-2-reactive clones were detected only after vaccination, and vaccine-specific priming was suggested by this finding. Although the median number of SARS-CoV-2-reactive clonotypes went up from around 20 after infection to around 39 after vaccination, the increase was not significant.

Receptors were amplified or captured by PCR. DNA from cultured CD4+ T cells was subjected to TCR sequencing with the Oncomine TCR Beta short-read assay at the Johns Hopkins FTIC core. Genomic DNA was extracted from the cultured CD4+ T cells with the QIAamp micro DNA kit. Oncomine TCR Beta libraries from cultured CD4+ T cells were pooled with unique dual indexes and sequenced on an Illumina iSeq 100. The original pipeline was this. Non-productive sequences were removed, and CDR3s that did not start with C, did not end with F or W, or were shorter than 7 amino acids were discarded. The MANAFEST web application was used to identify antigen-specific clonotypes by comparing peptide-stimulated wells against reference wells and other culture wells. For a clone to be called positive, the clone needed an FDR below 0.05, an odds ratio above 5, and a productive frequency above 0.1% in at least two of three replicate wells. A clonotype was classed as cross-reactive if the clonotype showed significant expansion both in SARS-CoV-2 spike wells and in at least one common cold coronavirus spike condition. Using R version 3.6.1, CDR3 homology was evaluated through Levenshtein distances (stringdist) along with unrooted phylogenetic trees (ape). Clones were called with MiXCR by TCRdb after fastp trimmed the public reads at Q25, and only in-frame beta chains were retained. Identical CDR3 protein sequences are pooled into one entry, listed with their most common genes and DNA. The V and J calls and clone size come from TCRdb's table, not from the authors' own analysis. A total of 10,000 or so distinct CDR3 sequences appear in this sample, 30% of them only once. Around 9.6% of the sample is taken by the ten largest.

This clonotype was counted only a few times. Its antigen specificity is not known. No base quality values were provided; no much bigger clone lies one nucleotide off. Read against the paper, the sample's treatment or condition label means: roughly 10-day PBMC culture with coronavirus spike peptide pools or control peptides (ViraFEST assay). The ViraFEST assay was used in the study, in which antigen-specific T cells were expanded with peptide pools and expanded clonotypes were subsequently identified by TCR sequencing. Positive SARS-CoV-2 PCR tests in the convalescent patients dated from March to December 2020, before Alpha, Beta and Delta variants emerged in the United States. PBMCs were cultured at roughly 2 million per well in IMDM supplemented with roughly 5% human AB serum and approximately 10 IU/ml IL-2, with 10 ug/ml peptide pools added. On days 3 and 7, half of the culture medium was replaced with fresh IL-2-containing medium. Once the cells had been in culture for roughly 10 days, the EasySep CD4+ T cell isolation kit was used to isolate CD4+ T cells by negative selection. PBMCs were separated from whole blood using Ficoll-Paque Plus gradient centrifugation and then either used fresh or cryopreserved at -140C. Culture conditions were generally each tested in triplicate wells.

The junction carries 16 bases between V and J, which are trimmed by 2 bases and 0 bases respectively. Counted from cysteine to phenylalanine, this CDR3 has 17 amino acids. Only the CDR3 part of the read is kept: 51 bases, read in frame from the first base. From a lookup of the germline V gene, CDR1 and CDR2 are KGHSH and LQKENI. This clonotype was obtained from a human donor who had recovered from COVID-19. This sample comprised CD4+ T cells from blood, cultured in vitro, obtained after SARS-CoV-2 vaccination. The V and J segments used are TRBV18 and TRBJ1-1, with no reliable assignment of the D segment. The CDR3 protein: CASSPGSTYRLNTEAFF. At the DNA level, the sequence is TGTGCCAGCTCACCAGGGTCCACATATAGACTGAACACTGAAGCTTTCTTT. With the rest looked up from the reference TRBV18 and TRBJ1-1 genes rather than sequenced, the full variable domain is NAGVMQNPRHLVRRRGQEARLRCSPMKGHSHVYWYRQLPEEGLKFMVYLQKENIIDESGMPKERFSAEFPKEGPSILRIQQVVRGDSAAYFCASSPGSTYRLNTEAFFGQGTRLTVV.